The TCR beta chain under discussion was sequenced for a study of T cell changes during pregnancy in multiple sclerosis. Generated by immunoSEQ multiplex PCR, the TCRdb table keeps only in-frame clones and is missing some. The sample yields more than 100,000 clones, about 90% seen once. This CDR3 is built from 14 residues. Between the trimmed V and J ends, which lost 4 bases and 5 bases, there was a span of 12 bases. The V gene's germline CDR1 is SGHRS and CDR2 YFSETQ. This TCR was recovered from a female donor with multiple sclerosis, enrolled in a pregnancy study. The gene calls are TRBV5-1 and TRBJ1-4; tentative D call: TRBD1 (6 bases). The specimen was peripheral blood, collected after pregnancy. The CDR3 loop is CASSPDSTNEKLFF. The CDR3 DNA reads TGCGCCAGCAGCCCGGACAGCACGAATGAAAAACTGTTTTTT.